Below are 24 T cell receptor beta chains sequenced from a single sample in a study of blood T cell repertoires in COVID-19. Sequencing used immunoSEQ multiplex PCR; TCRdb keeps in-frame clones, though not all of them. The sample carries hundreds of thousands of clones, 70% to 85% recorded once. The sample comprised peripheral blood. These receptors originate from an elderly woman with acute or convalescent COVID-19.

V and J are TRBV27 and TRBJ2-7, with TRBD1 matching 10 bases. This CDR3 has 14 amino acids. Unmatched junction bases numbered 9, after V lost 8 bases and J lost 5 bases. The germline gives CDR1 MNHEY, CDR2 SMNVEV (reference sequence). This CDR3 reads CASGRTGGTHEQYF. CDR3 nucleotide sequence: TGTGCCAGCGGACGGACAGGGGGAACCCACGAGCAGTACTTC.

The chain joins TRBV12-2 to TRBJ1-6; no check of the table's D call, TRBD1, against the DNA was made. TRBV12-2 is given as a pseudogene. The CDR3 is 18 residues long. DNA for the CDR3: TGTGCAAGTCGCTCAGACAGGGGCCAAAGCTCCTATAATTCACCCCTCCACTTT. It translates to CASRSDRGQSSYNSPLHF.

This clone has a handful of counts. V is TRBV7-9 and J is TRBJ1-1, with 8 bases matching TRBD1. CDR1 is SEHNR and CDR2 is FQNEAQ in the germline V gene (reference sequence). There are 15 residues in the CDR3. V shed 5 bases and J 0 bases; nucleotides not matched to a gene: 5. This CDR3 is CASSVPGQVNTEAFF. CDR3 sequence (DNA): TGTGCCAGCAGCGTCCCGGGACAGGTGAACACTGAAGCTTTCTTT.

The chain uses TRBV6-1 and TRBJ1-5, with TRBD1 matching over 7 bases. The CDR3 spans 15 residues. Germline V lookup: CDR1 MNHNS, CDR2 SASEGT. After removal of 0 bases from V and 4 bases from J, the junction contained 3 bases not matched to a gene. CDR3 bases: TGTGCCAGCAGTGAAGCAGGGACAGATAATCAGCCCCAGCATTTT. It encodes CASSEAGTDNQPQHF.

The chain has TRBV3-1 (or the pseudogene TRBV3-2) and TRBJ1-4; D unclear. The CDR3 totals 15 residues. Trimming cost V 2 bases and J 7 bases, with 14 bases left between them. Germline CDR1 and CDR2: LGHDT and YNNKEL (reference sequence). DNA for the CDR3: TGTGCCAGCAGCCAACTTGGGAGAGGGTTTGAAAAACTGTTTTTT. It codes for CASSQLGRGFEKLFF.

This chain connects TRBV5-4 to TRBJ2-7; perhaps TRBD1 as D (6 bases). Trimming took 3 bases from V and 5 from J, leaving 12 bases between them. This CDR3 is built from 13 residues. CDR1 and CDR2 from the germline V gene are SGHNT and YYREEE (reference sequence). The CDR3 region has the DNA TGTGCCAGCAGCTCGGCTCACAGGGACGAGCAGTACTTC. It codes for CASSSAHRDEQYF.

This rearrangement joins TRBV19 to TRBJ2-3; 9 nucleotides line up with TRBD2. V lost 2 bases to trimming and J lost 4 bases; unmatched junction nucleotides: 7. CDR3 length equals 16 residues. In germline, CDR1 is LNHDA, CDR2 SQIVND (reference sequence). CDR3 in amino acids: CASSISSGGDSDTQYF. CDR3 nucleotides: TGTGCCAGTAGTATAAGTAGCGGGGGAGACTCAGATACGCAGTATTTT.

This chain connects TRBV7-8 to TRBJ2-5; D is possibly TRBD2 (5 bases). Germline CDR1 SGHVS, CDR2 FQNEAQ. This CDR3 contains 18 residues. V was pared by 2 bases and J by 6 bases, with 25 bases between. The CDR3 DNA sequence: TGTGCCAGCAGCTTACAAGGGAAAGGAGCGGATCTCCGAAAGACCCAGTACTTC. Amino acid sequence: CASSLQGKGADLRKTQYF.

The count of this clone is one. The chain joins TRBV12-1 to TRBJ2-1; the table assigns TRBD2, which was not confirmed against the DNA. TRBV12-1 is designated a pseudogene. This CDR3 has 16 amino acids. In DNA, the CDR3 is TGTGCCAGCAGCTTTGTTGGCGGGTCTTGGATGGATGAGCAGTTCTTC. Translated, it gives CASSFVGGSWMDEQFF.

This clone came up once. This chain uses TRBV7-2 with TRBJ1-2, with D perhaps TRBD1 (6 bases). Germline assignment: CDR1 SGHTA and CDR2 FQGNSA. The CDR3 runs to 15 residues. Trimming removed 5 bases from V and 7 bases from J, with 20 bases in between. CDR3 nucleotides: TGTGCCAGCAGCCTAACAACAGGGCTACAGGGTGGCTACACCTTC. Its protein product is CASSLTTGLQGGYTF.

The CDR3 region has the DNA TGCGCCAGCAGCCGACTACACGGAGAGACCCAGTACTTC. Amino acid sequence: CASSRLHGETQYF. The chain links TRBV4-1 to TRBJ2-5, with D perhaps matching TRBD2 (5 bases). The CDR3 length is 13 residues. V shed 4 bases and J shed 4 bases, with 10 bases lying between them. Germline-derived CDR1 and CDR2 are MGHRA and YSYEKL.

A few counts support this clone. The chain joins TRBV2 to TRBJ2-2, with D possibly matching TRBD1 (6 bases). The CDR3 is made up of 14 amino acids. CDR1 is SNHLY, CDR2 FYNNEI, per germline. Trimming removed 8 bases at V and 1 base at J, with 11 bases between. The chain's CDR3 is CASGNRVNTGELFF. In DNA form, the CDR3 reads TGTGCCAGCGGGAACAGGGTGAACACCGGGGAGCTGTTTTTT.

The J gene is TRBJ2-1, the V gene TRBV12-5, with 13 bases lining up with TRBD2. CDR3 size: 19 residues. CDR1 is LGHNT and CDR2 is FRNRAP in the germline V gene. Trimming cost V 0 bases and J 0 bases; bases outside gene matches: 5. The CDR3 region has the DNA TGTGCTAGTGGTTTGGTACCGGGACTAGCGGGGATCTCCTACAATGAGCAGTTCTTC. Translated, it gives CASGLVPGLAGISYNEQFF.

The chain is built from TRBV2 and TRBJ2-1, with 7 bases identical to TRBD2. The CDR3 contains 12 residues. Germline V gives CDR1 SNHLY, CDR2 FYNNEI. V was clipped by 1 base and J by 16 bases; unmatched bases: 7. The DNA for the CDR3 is TGTGCCAGCAGTGAAGGACTAGCAAAGAGCTTCTTC. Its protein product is CASSEGLAKSFF.

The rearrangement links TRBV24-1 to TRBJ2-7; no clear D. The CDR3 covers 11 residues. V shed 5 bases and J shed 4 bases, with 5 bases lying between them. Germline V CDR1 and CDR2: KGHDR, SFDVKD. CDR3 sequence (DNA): TGTGCCACCAGTGCCCGTTACGAGCAGTACTTC. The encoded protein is CATSARYEQYF.

The CDR3 is CASSTKAGAHTEAFF. The DNA of the CDR3 is TGTGCCAGCAGCACGAAGGCGGGCGCGCACACTGAAGCTTTCTTT. This rearrangement joins TRBV7-2 to TRBJ1-1, with D unresolved. The CDR3 loop spans 15 amino acids. Per the germline V gene, CDR1 is SGHTA and CDR2 is FQGNSA. Trimming cost V 5 bases and J 3 bases, with 16 bases left between them. Looking up the rest from reference TRBV7-2 and TRBJ1-1 gives the full variable domain: GAGVSQSPSNKVTEKGKDVELRCDPISGHTALYWYRQSLGQGLEFLIYFQGNSAPDKSGLPSDRFSAERTGGSVSTLTIQRTQQEDSAVYLCASSTKAGAHTEAFFGQGTRLTVV.

Here the CDR3 DNA reads TGTGCCAGCAGTTACTCAGGCGACAGGGGGAAGGGGCAGTACTTC. Translated, it gives CASSYSGDRGKGQYF. The chain has TRBV6-6 and TRBJ2-7; 9 bases align to TRBD1. This CDR3 spans 15 amino acids. After removal of 0 bases from V and 9 bases from J, the junction contained 9 bases not matched to a gene. From germline, CDR1 is MNHNY and CDR2 SVGAGI (reference sequence).

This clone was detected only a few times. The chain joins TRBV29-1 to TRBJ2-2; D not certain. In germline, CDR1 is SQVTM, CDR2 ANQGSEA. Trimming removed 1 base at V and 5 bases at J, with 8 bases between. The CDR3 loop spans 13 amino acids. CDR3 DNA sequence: TGCAGCGTTGAAGGACCAGGTACCGGGGAGCTGTTTTTT. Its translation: CSVEGPGTGELFF.

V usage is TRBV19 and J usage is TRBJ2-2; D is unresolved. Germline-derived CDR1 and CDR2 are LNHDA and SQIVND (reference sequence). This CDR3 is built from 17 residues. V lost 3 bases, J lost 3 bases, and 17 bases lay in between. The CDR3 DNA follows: TGTGCCAGTAGTATCGCCAGACAACCTTGGGACACCGGGGAGCTGTTTTTT. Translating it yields CASSIARQPWDTGELFF.

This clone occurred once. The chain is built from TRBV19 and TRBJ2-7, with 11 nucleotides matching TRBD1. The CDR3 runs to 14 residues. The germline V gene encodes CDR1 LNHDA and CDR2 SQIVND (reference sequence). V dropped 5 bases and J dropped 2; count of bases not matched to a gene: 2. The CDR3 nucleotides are TGTGCCAGTAGTGGGGGACAGGGGGCCTACGAGCAGTACTTC. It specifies CASSGGQGAYEQYF.

The CDR3 region is CASSPVTGGGETQYF. CDR3 DNA: TGTGCCAGCTCACCAGTGACAGGGGGCGGAGAGACCCAGTACTTC. The rearrangement uses TRBV18 and TRBJ2-5, with 10 nucleotides matching TRBD1. V shed 2 bases and J 4 bases; nucleotides not matched to a gene: 4. The CDR3 is 15 residues long. CDR1 is KGHSH, CDR2 LQKENI, per germline.

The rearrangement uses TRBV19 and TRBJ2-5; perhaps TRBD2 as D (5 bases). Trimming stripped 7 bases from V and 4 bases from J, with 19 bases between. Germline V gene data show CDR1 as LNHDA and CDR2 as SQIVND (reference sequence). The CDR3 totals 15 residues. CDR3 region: CASNPGPGNGETQYF. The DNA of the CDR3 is TGTGCCAGTAACCCAGGTCCCGGGAACGGAGAGACCCAGTACTTC.

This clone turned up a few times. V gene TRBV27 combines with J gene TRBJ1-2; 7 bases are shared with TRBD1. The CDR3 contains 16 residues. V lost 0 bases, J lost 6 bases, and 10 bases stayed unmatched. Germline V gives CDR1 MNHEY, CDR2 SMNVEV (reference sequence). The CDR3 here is CASSLSAFGQADGYTF. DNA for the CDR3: TGTGCCAGCAGTTTATCGGCTTTTGGACAGGCAGATGGCTACACCTTC.

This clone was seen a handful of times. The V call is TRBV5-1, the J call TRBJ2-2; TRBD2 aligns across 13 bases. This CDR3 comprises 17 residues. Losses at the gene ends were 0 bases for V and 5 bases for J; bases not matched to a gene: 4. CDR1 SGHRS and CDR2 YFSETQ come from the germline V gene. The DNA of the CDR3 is TGCGCCAGCAGCTTGGGACTAGCGGGGGGTACAACCGGGGAGCTGTTTTTT. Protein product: CASSLGLAGGTTGELFF.